The clone carrying this TCR beta chain was counted only a few times. The data were taken from a study of CD8+ T cells in alopecia areata. At the level of the study: Each of the treated patients was given oral tofacitinib, 5 to 10 mg twice daily, for moderate-to-severe alopecia areata.

The CDR3 has 11 amino acids. Trimming pared 3 bases from V and 1 base from J, leaving 1 base between. Germline loops: CDR1 SGHDT, CDR2 YYEEEE. Described treatment: oral pan-JAK inhibitor, 5-10 mg twice daily. Reverse transcribed after extraction, RNA yielded cDNA as the sequencing template. TCRdb's copy holds only in-frame clones and misses some; the assay was immunoSEQ multiplex PCR. This sample has some 180,000 clones, with approximately 49% found just once. V usage is TRBV5-6 and J usage is TRBJ1-1; no firm D call. Sequences were derived from CD8+ T cells sorted from blood, sampled around week 54, from a patient treated with tofacitinib. The clonotype comes from a human donor with alopecia areata. The CDR3 spells CASSSNTEAFF. CDR3 DNA: TGTGCCAGCAGCTCGAACACTGAAGCTTTCTTT.